The rows below give T cell receptor beta chains drawn from one sample of a study of T cell changes during pregnancy in multiple sclerosis. The method was immunoSEQ multiplex PCR; TCRdb's version includes in-frame clones alone and lacks a portion of them. The sample has approximately 74,000 clones, approximately 90% seen once. This material consisted of peripheral blood, taken before pregnancy. The receptors here all came from a female donor with multiple sclerosis, enrolled in a pregnancy study. Both conserved end residues are part of each CDR3. D genes are given only for firm matches. The listing skips clone size in some rows; elsewhere it reads once, few, many or a size class.

once	TRBD2	TRBJ2-1	TRBV19	CASSIGSDLTGGFINEQFF	TGTGCCAGTAGTATCGGGTCCGATCTTACCGGGGGGTTTATCAATGAGCAGTTCTTC
NA	TRBD1	TRBJ2-1	TRBV6-6	CASSKGTGSNEQFF	TGTGCCAGCAGTAAAGGGACAGGGTCTAATGAGCAGTTCTTC
few	NA	TRBJ1-2	TRBV30	CAWSVGQGNGYTF	TGTGCCTGGAGTGTAGGGCAGGGAAATGGCTACACCTTC
NA	NA	TRBJ1-1	TRBV30	CAWSPTGLWNTEAFF	TGTGCCTGGAGTCCAACAGGGCTATGGAACACTGAAGCTTTCTTT
NA	NA	TRBJ2-5	TRBV18	CASSLGSGETQYF	TGTGCCAGCTCACTGGGGAGCGGGGAGACCCAGTACTTC
NA	TRBD1	TRBJ1-5	TRBV7-9	CASSTAGGRNQPQHF	TGTGCCAGCAGCACGGCAGGGGGCAGGAATCAGCCCCAGCATTTT
NA	NA	TRBJ1-4	TRBV9	CASQGTPTEKLFF	TGTGCCAGCCAGGGGACCCCGACCGAAAAACTGTTTTTT
few	NA	TRBJ1-1	TRBV25-1	CASMGGRTEAFF	TGTGCCAGCATGGGGGGTCGGACTGAAGCTTTCTTT
NA	TRBD1	TRBJ1-2	TRBV19	CASRSTGTAHYGYTF	TGTGCCAGTAGGTCAACCGGGACAGCTCACTATGGCTACACCTTC
NA	TRBD1	TRBJ1-1	TRBV4-3	CASSLQGVTEAFF	TGCGCCAGCAGTTTACAGGGGGTCACTGAAGCTTTCTTT
NA	NA	TRBJ1-1	TRBV6-4	CASSERGNTEAFF	TGTGCCAGCAGTGAGCGGGGGAACACTGAAGCTTTCTTT
NA	TRBD1	TRBJ2-1	TRBV29-1	CSVEDPTGQGAYNEQFF	TGCAGCGTTGAAGATCCAACGGGACAGGGAGCCTACAATGAGCAGTTCTTC
once	TRBD1	TRBJ1-2	TRBV25-1	CASSTTGSHSGYTF	TGTGCCAGCAGTACGACAGGGAGTCACTCTGGCTACACCTTC
NA	NA	TRBJ1-4	TRBV7-2	CASSLSQSNEKLFF	TGTGCCAGCAGCTTAAGTCAGTCTAATGAAAAACTGTTTTTT
NA	TRBD1	TRBJ2-5	TRBV6-5	CASSPRTGQETQYF	TGTGCCAGCAGTCCCCGGACAGGACAAGAGACCCAGTACTTC
once	NA	TRBJ2-2	TRBV18	CASSPRVVSTGELFF	TGTGCCAGCTCGCCCCGGGTCGTGAGCACCGGGGAGCTGTTTTTT
NA	TRBD2	TRBJ2-1	TRBV5-4	CASSLSSGRNEQFF	TGTGCCAGCAGCTTATCTAGCGGGAGAAATGAGCAGTTCTTC
NA	TRBD2	TRBJ2-1	TRBV25-1	CASSGLAVYNEQFF	TGTGCCAGCAGCGGACTAGCGGTCTACAATGAGCAGTTCTTC
NA	TRBD2	TRBJ2-7	TRBV6-1	CASSAGLAGSYEQYF	TGTGCCAGCAGTGCGGGACTAGCGGGCTCCTACGAGCAGTACTTC
NA	TRBD1	TRBJ2-2	TRBV7-8	CASSFQGALNTGELFF	TGTGCCAGCAGCTTTCAGGGGGCCTTGAACACCGGGGAGCTGTTTTTT
NA	NA	TRBJ2-4	TRBV7-2	CASSLLNIQYF	TGTGCCAGCAGCCTTCTAAACATTCAGTACTTC
NA	TRBD1	TRBJ1-5	TRBV12-5	CASGLGTDAFSNQPQHF	TGTGCTAGTGGCCTCGGGACAGACGCTTTTAGCAATCAGCCCCAGCATTTT
NA	TRBD1	TRBJ1-6	TRBV7-3	CASSSGTGGNSPLHF	TGTGCCAGCAGCTCCGGGACAGGGGGTAATTCACCCCTCCACTTT
NA	NA	TRBJ1-1	TRBV2	CASNRDSNTEAFF	TGTGCCAGCAATCGGGATTCGAACACTGAAGCTTTCTTT
NA	TRBD1	TRBJ2-7	TRBV7-9	CASSYTGGPSYEQYF	TGTGCCAGCAGCTATACAGGGGGCCCCTCCTACGAGCAGTACTTC
NA	NA	TRBJ1-1	TRBV27	CASRVVRGGGDRIGEAFF	TGTGCCAGCAGGGTCGTGAGGGGCGGGGGTGACAGGATTGGGGAAGCTTTCTTT
NA	TRBD1	TRBJ2-7	TRBV19	CASTLGTGALIAYEQYF	TGTGCCAGTACCCTCGGGACAGGGGCTCTCATAGCCTACGAGCAGTACTTC
NA	NA	TRBJ1-5	TRBV15	CATSRADIYQPQHF	TGTGCCACCAGCAGAGCCGACATTTATCAGCCCCAGCATTTT
NA	NA	TRBJ1-2	TRBV9	CASSVLQGRMGYGYTF	TGTGCCAGCAGCGTACTCCAAGGCAGGATGGGCTATGGCTACACCTTC
NA	NA	TRBJ2-1	TRBV18	CASSPISVYNEQFF	TGTGCCAGCTCACCCATCAGCGTATACAATGAGCAGTTCTTC
NA	NA	TRBJ1-1	TRBV4-2	CASSPHSVSNTEAFF	TGTGCCAGCAGCCCACATTCAGTTTCGAACACTGAAGCTTTCTTT
NA	NA	TRBJ1-1	TRBV7-9	CASSFQGGGDTEAFF	TGTGCCAGCAGCTTTCAGGGAGGTGGGGACACTGAAGCTTTCTTT
NA	NA	TRBJ1-1	TRBV19	CATQGGGTEAFF	TGTGCCACCCAGGGAGGCGGCACTGAAGCTTTCTTT
NA	TRBD1	TRBJ1-1	TRBV20-1	CSARTGLEAFF	TGCAGTGCTAGGACAGGGCTGGAAGCTTTCTTT
NA	NA	TRBJ2-7	TRBV2	CASSLRDLTYEQYF	TGTGCCAGCAGCCTTCGGGATCTGACCTACGAGCAGTACTTC
NA	NA	TRBJ1-5	TRBV19	CASSIRHSNQPQHF	TGTGCCAGTAGTATCAGGCATAGCAATCAGCCCCAGCATTTT
NA	TRBD1	TRBJ1-1	TRBV4-3	CASSPLPGQGTSFF	TGCGCCAGCAGCCCGTTACCGGGACAGGGAACTTCTTTCTTT
once	TRBD2	TRBJ2-7	TRBV5-1	CASTELTSGTYEQYF	TGCGCCAGCACCGAACTGACTAGCGGCACCTACGAGCAGTACTTC
NA	NA	TRBJ2-7	TRBV27	CASSLRGGRYEQYF	TGTGCCAGCAGTTTACGAGGGGGTCGGTACGAGCAGTACTTC
NA	NA	TRBJ2-7	TRBV2	CASSRTEPYEQYF	TGTGCCAGCAGTAGGACAGAACCATACGAGCAGTACTTC
NA	NA	TRBJ1-3	TRBV18	CASSPGGLTGNTIYF	TGTGCCAGCTCACCTGGGGGCCTAACTGGAAACACCATATATTTT
few	NA	TRBJ1-1	TRBV7-3	CASSPGQNTEAFF	TGTGCCAGCAGCCCAGGACAGAACACTGAAGCTTTCTTT
NA	NA	TRBJ2-1	TRBV5-1	CASSLELAGNEQFF	TGCGCCAGCAGCTTGGAACTAGCTGGCAATGAGCAGTTCTTC
NA	NA	TRBJ1-3	TRBV19	CASSQERTDTIYF	TGTGCCAGCAGTCAAGAAAGGACAGACACCATATATTTT
NA	TRBD1	TRBJ2-7	TRBV4-1	CASSQTDRGSYEQYF	TGCGCCAGCAGCCAAACTGACAGGGGGTCTTACGAGCAGTACTTC
NA	TRBD1	TRBJ2-2	TRBV27	CASSPATGVTGELFF	TGTGCCAGCAGTCCCGCGACAGGGGTCACCGGGGAGCTGTTTTTT
NA	TRBD1	TRBJ1-2	TRBV7-9	CASSPTDRDGYTF	TGTGCCAGCAGCCCCACCGACAGGGACGGCTACACCTTC
NA	NA	TRBJ1-4	TRBV19	CASSMGRGRDEKLFF	TGTGCCAGTAGTATGGGAAGGGGAAGAGATGAAAAACTGTTTTTT
NA	NA	TRBJ2-3	TRBV2	CASSEVQFTDTQYF	TGTGCCAGCAGTGAAGTACAGTTCACAGATACGCAGTATTTT
NA	NA	TRBJ2-2	TRBV5-1	CASSLRSDGGLSYTGELFF	TGCGCCAGCAGCTTGAGGTCTGACGGGGGGCTTTCGTACACCGGGGAGCTGTTTTTT
NA	NA	TRBJ1-2	TRBV7-8	CASSSSLYGYTF	TGTGCCAGCAGCTCCTCTCTCTATGGCTACACCTTC
NA	NA	TRBJ2-1	TRBV27	CASTPGNNEQFF	TGTGCCAGCACCCCAGGGAACAATGAGCAGTTCTTC
NA	NA	TRBJ2-3	TRBV5-4	CASSLGAGSTDTQYF	TGTGCCAGCAGCCTGGGGGCTGGTAGCACAGATACGCAGTATTTT
NA	TRBD1	TRBJ2-1	TRBV27	CASSWGQGAGYEQFF	TGTGCCAGCAGTTGGGGACAGGGGGCCGGCTATGAGCAGTTCTTC
once	NA	TRBJ1-4	TRBV19	CASSNYQGRGDEKLFF	TGTGCCAGCTCCAATTACCAGGGACGGGGGGATGAAAAACTGTTTTTT
NA	TRBD1	TRBJ2-6	TRBV19	CASSTGQDLSGANVLTF	TGTGCCAGTAGTACCGGACAGGACCTCTCTGGGGCCAACGTCCTGACTTTC
NA	NA	TRBJ1-1	TRBV7-2	CASSLLGLETEAFF	TGTGCCAGCAGCTTATTGGGGCTGGAGACTGAAGCTTTCTTT
NA	TRBD1	TRBJ2-1	TRBV6-5	CASRFTGQGFNEQFF	TGTGCCAGCAGGTTTACCGGACAGGGGTTCAATGAGCAGTTCTTC
NA	NA	TRBJ2-1	TRBV10-2	CASINPTGVGEQFF	TGCGCCAGCATTAACCCCACGGGGGTCGGTGAGCAGTTCTTC